One sample yielded the 15 T cell receptor beta chains listed below, sequenced in a study of human T cells and chemical hapten exposure. Time point indicated: patch test 1, 2 weeks after DPC sensitization. Treatment described: therapeutic diphenylcyclopropenone sensitization with weekly scalp DPC. Using its own MiXCR run on the RACE reads, TCRdb lists one record per CDR3 protein. The sample includes some 180,000 distinct CDR3 sequences, more than 20% seen only once; the top ten take about 6.7%. The starting material was whole blood, obtained in connection with sensitization to the hapten diphenylcyclopropenone (DPC). These receptors originate from a woman aged 45-59 years with alopecia areata. Some clones in this sample may be carry-over from other donors' samples.

This chain connects TRBV9 to TRBJ2-5, with 10 bases matching TRBD2. Germline V gives CDR1 SGDLS, CDR2 YYNGEE. The CDR3 contains 15 residues. V gave up 0 bases and J gave up 2 bases; unmatched junction bases: 1. CDR3 bases: TGTGCCAGCAGCGTAGCTAGCGGGAGACAAGAGACCCAGTACTTC. Residues: CASSVASGRQETQYF. Based on the CDR3 plus reference TRBV9 and TRBJ2-5, the full variable domain is DSGVTQTPKHLITATGQRVTLRCSPRSGDLSVYWYQQSLDQGLQFLIQYYNGEERAKGNILERFSAQQFPDLHSELNLSSLELGDSALYFCASSVASGRQETQYFGPGTRLLVL.

This clonotype was recorded a few times. The chain recombines TRBV5-1 with TRBJ2-7; D not resolved. Per the germline V gene, CDR1 is SGHRS and CDR2 is YFSETQ. CDR3 length: 15 residues. The V end lost 1 base, the J end lost 3 bases, and 14 bases lay between the germline ends. CDR3 sequence reads: CASSLQGLGNYEQYF. Here the CDR3 DNA reads TGCGCCAGCAGCTTGCAAGGGTTGGGGAACTACGAGCAGTACTTC.

The sample holds a few counts of this clonotype. The J gene is TRBJ1-1, the V gene TRBV5-1, with a possible D match to TRBD1 (6 bases). Germline V CDR1 and CDR2: SGHRS, YFSETQ. V was clipped by 3 bases and J by 3 bases, with 9 bases between them. The CDR3 consists of 13 residues. The CDR3 reads CASSSGQYTEAFF. The CDR3, as DNA: TGCGCCAGCAGCTCTGGACAGTACACTGAAGCTTTCTTT.

This chain joins TRBV5-1 and TRBJ2-2; the D is unclear. This CDR3 has 16 residues. The V end lost 4 bases, the J end lost 0 bases, and 13 bases lay between the germline ends. CDR1 and CDR2 (germline): SGHRS, YFSETQ. The DNA for the CDR3 is TGCGCCAGCAGCCCGAACACCGCACCGAACACCGGGGAGCTGTTTTTT. Its protein product is CASSPNTAPNTGELFF.

This clonotype turned up a few times. The chain links TRBV12-3 or TRBV12-4 to TRBJ1-5; D gene uncertain. The CDR3 covers 15 residues. V was cut by 3 bases and J by 4 bases, with 13 bases left in between. DNA for the CDR3: TGTGCCAGCAGTTTGTCTTTGGGCCAAAATCAGCCCCAGCATTTT. It translates to CASSLSLGQNQPQHF.

This clonotype was seen at least ten times. The CDR3 bases are TGTGCCTCCAGGGACTCTCGGGGACCGTTTGAAAAACTGTTTTTT. This encodes CASRDSRGPFEKLFF. The gene calls are TRBV6-6 and TRBJ1-4; maybe TRBD1 (5 bases). CDR3 size: 15 residues. Germline V gene data show CDR1 as MNHNY and CDR2 as SVGAGI (reference sequence). V was pared by 11 bases and J by 7 bases, with 23 bases between.

V and J are TRBV29-1 and TRBJ2-1, with TRBD1 matching over 8 bases. Germline V gene sequence: CDR1 SQVTM, CDR2 ANQGSEA. CDR3 length: 14 amino acids. The junction had 4 bases not matched to a gene; V was cut back by 2 bases and J by 4 bases. The CDR3 nucleotides are TGCAGCGTTGAAAGGGACAGGAGATACAATGAGCAGTTCTTC. It specifies CSVERDRRYNEQFF.

This chain links TRBV7-8 with TRBJ2-1; 7 bases are a match to TRBD2. The CDR3 has 16 amino acids. The germline V gene has CDR1 SGHVS and CDR2 FQNEAQ. J gave up 4 bases and V 2 bases, and 8 bases lay outside the gene matches. This chain's CDR3 is CASSLFGAGTYNEQFF. CDR3 DNA sequence: TGTGCCAGCAGCTTATTCGGAGCGGGAACGTACAATGAGCAGTTCTTC.

This clonotype was observed a handful of times. The chain uses TRBV28 and TRBJ1-6; D is possibly TRBD1 (5 bases). The V end lost 5 bases, the J end lost 8 bases, and 13 bases lay between the germline ends. The V gene's germline CDR1 is MDHEN and CDR2 SYDVKM. The CDR3 totals 14 residues. The CDR3 DNA follows: TGTGCCAGCAGTCCGACAGTCTCGGATTCACCCCTCCACTTT. Translated, it gives CASSPTVSDSPLHF. The variable domain in full, with the rest retrieved from reference TRBV28 and TRBJ1-6, is DVKVTQSSRYLVKRTGEKVFLECVQDMDHENMFWYRQDPGLGLRLIYFSYDVKMKEKGDIPEGYSVSREKKERFSLILESASTNQTSMYLCASSPTVSDSPLHFGNGTRLTVT.

For the CDR3, the DNA is TGTGCCAGCAGTGTACGGACAGGGGTTAATCAGCCCCAGCATTTT. Protein product: CASSVRTGVNQPQHF. The V and J genes are TRBV2 and TRBJ1-5; 9 bases fit TRBD1. The V and J ends lost 4 bases and 4 bases, in that order; junction bases with no gene match: 5. The CDR3 has 15 amino acids. Germline CDR1 reads SNHLY; CDR2 reads FYNNEI.

Only a few counts were recorded for this clonotype. This rearrangement joins TRBV5-1 to TRBJ2-3; D is uncertain. V was pared by 1 base and J by 2 bases, with 8 bases between. CDR1 is SGHRS, CDR2 YFSETQ, per germline. The CDR3 runs to 14 residues. The CDR3 region is CASSLWTVTDTQYF. The DNA of the CDR3 is TGCGCCAGCAGCTTGTGGACCGTCACAGATACGCAGTATTTT.

In its sample, this clonotype was seen a few times. The rearrangement links TRBV20-1 to TRBJ2-5; D perhaps matches TRBD2 (6 bases). Germline lookup yields CDR1 DFQATT and CDR2 SNEGSKA (reference sequence). V shed 7 bases and J shed 4 bases, with 19 bases lying between them. CDR3 length equals 14 residues. The CDR3 reads CSVFDSSVRETQYF. The CDR3 coding sequence is TGCAGTGTGTTTGACTCTAGCGTGCGAGAGACCCAGTACTTC.

V usage is TRBV7-9 and J usage is TRBJ2-1, with 13 positions matching TRBD2. Trimming removed 0 bases from V and 10 bases from J; junction bases left unmatched: 9. CDR1 and CDR2 (germline): SEHNR, FQNEAQ (reference sequence). The CDR3 covers 17 residues. CDR3 in amino acids: CASSLAQVTSGRTEQFF. The CDR3 DNA follows: TGTGCCAGCAGCTTAGCGCAGGTGACTAGCGGGAGGACAGAGCAGTTCTTC.

The chain links TRBV29-1 to TRBJ1-2; D possibly corresponds to TRBD1 (6 bases). Germline-derived CDR1 and CDR2 are SQVTM and ANQGSEA. The CDR3 is 13 residues long. Trimming cost V 6 bases and J 6 bases, with 17 bases left between them. CDR3 coding DNA: TGCAGCGTCGAGGGGGGGCTTAGGAATGGCTACACCTTC. Amino acid sequence: CSVEGGLRNGYTF.

The V and J genes are TRBV6-2 or TRBV6-3 and TRBJ1-2, with D maybe TRBD1 (5 bases). There are 15 residues in the CDR3. Trimming left V 4 bases short and J 3 bases short, with 15 bases between. Germline V gene lookup returns CDR1 MNHEY and CDR2 SVGEGT. The CDR3 sequence is CASSFGSLGDYGYTF. In nucleotides, the CDR3 is TGTGCCAGCAGTTTCGGTTCCTTGGGGGACTATGGCTACACCTTC.